The rows below give T cell receptor beta chains drawn from one sample of a study of PD-1 blockade in mismatch repair-deficient tumors. Clones were sequenced by immunoSEQ multiplex PCR, and TCRdb holds only the in-frame ones, with some missing. Seen here are roughly 110,000 clones, about 74% observed once, and the top ten hold about 4.7%. The material was peripheral blood, obtained approximately 64 weeks after starting pembrolizumab. Receptors originate from an adult with mismatch repair-deficient cancer. Each CDR3 is given with its conserved first and last residue. The D gene is left open where the match is weak. Clone size is shown for a subset of rows, as once, few, many or a class of expanded clone.

cdr3_length: 14; clone_size: once; v_call: TRBV11-3; j_call: TRBJ2-1; d_call: TRBD2; cdr3_nt: TGTGCCAGCAGCTTGGTTAGCGGGTACAATGAGCAGTTCTTC; cdr3_aa: CASSLVSGYNEQFF
cdr3_length: 14; clone_size: -; v_call: TRBV27; j_call: TRBJ2-7; d_call: TRBD2; cdr3_nt: TGTGCCAGCAGTTTAATCGGGAGGGCCTACGAGCAGTACTTC; cdr3_aa: CASSLIGRAYEQYF
cdr3_length: 17; clone_size: -; v_call: TRBV2; j_call: TRBJ1-3; d_call: -; cdr3_nt: TGTGCCAGCAGTGAAGGGCCAGTCGCCTACTCTGGAAACACCATATATTTT; cdr3_aa: CASSEGPVAYSGNTIYF
cdr3_length: 14; clone_size: -; v_call: TRBV6-5; j_call: TRBJ2-1; d_call: -; cdr3_nt: TGTGCCACCGCGTCGGGGGGCACCTACAATGAGCAGTTCTTC; cdr3_aa: CATASGGTYNEQFF
cdr3_length: 18; clone_size: -; v_call: TRBV5-6; j_call: TRBJ2-1; d_call: TRBD1; cdr3_nt: TGTGCCAGCAGCTTCCAATCGGACAGGGACCTCTCCTACAATGAGCAGTTCTTC; cdr3_aa: CASSFQSDRDLSYNEQFF
cdr3_length: 15; clone_size: -; v_call: TRBV6-5; j_call: TRBJ2-7; d_call: TRBD2; cdr3_nt: TGTGCCAGCAGAACCGGGACTAGCCTCTCCTACGAGCAGTACTTC; cdr3_aa: CASRTGTSLSYEQYF
cdr3_length: 17; clone_size: -; v_call: TRBV5-1; j_call: TRBJ1-2; d_call: TRBD1; cdr3_nt: TGCGCCAGCAGCCCCAGGACAGGGGAGGCCCTTAGGTATGGCTACACCTTC; cdr3_aa: CASSPRTGEALRYGYTF
cdr3_length: 19; clone_size: once; v_call: TRBV5-4; j_call: TRBJ2-5; d_call: TRBD2; cdr3_nt: TGTGCCAGCAGCTTGGACACGCCGGGACTAGCGGGAGGGAGAGAGACCCAGTACTTC; cdr3_aa: CASSLDTPGLAGGRETQYF
cdr3_length: 14; clone_size: -; v_call: TRBV4-1; j_call: TRBJ2-1; d_call: -; cdr3_nt: TGCGCCAGCAGCCAAGATCCATTGGGGAATGAGCAGTTCTTC; cdr3_aa: CASSQDPLGNEQFF
cdr3_length: 15; clone_size: -; v_call: TRBV10-3; j_call: TRBJ2-7; d_call: -; cdr3_nt: TGTGCCATCAGTGAGTGGGGGACTCAAAGCTACGAGCAGTACTTC; cdr3_aa: CAISEWGTQSYEQYF
cdr3_length: 12; clone_size: once; v_call: TRBV6-5; j_call: TRBJ2-1; d_call: TRBD2; cdr3_nt: TGTGCCAGCAGTCTTAGCGGGAACGAGCAGTTCTTC; cdr3_aa: CASSLSGNEQFF
cdr3_length: 13; clone_size: once; v_call: TRBV5-8; j_call: TRBJ1-1; d_call: -; cdr3_nt: TGTGCCAGCAGGTCGCGGGTCGTTGGTGGAGCTTTCTTT; cdr3_aa: CASRSRVVGGAFF
cdr3_length: 18; clone_size: few; v_call: TRBV19; j_call: TRBJ2-2; d_call: TRBD2; cdr3_nt: TGTGCCAGTAGTTCGCTCGGACTAGCGGCAATGAACACCGGGGAGCTGTTTTTT; cdr3_aa: CASSSLGLAAMNTGELFF
cdr3_length: 15; clone_size: -; v_call: TRBV5-4; j_call: TRBJ2-5; d_call: TRBD2; cdr3_nt: TGTGCCAGCACCATAGCGGGAGGGCGAGCAGAGACCCAGTACTTC; cdr3_aa: CASTIAGGRAETQYF
cdr3_length: 15; clone_size: -; v_call: TRBV30; j_call: TRBJ2-5; d_call: -; cdr3_nt: TGTGCCTGGAGTGTAGGGCTAGCGTTACAAGAGACCCAGTACTTC; cdr3_aa: CAWSVGLALQETQYF
cdr3_length: 15; clone_size: few; v_call: TRBV30; j_call: TRBJ1-2; d_call: -; cdr3_nt: TGTGCCTGGAGTCGATCCTCCCGAGGGCACTATGGCTACACCTTC; cdr3_aa: CAWSRSSRGHYGYTF
cdr3_length: 15; clone_size: -; v_call: TRBV7-9; j_call: TRBJ2-7; d_call: TRBD2; cdr3_nt: TGTGCCAGCAGCTTGACGACTAGCGGGAGAACGGAGCAGTACTTC; cdr3_aa: CASSLTTSGRTEQYF
cdr3_length: 15; clone_size: -; v_call: TRBV7-2; j_call: TRBJ2-7; d_call: TRBD2; cdr3_nt: TGTGCCAGCAGCCCTGTCCTAGCGGGAGCGGATGTGCAGTACTTC; cdr3_aa: CASSPVLAGADVQYF
cdr3_length: 16; clone_size: -; v_call: TRBV4-1; j_call: TRBJ2-1; d_call: -; cdr3_nt: TGCGCCAGCAGCCAAGTTCCAGGGGCGAACTACAATGAGCAGTTCTTC; cdr3_aa: CASSQVPGANYNEQFF
cdr3_length: 13; clone_size: -; v_call: TRBV6-4; j_call: TRBJ1-5; d_call: -; cdr3_nt: TGTGCCAACAACAGCTGTCGCAATCAGCCCCAGCATTTT; cdr3_aa: CANNSCRNQPQHF
cdr3_length: 14; clone_size: -; v_call: TRBV18; j_call: TRBJ1-4; d_call: TRBD1; cdr3_nt: TGTGCCAGCTCGGTCAGGGGGCCGGAAGAAAAACTGTTTTTT; cdr3_aa: CASSVRGPEEKLFF
cdr3_length: 14; clone_size: -; v_call: TRBV4-2; j_call: TRBJ2-7; d_call: -; cdr3_nt: TGTGCCAGCAGCCAAGGTACTAGTGGCTACGAGCAGTACTTC; cdr3_aa: CASSQGTSGYEQYF
cdr3_length: 16; clone_size: -; v_call: TRBV9; j_call: TRBJ2-2; d_call: TRBD2; cdr3_nt: TGTGCCAGCAGCCCTCTAGCGGGAGCGAACACCGGGGAGCTGTTTTTT; cdr3_aa: CASSPLAGANTGELFF
cdr3_length: 16; clone_size: -; v_call: TRBV27; j_call: TRBJ2-7; d_call: TRBD2; cdr3_nt: TGTGCCAGCAGTTCTGGACTAGCCGAGTTCCAGTACGAGCAGTACTTC; cdr3_aa: CASSSGLAEFQYEQYF
cdr3_length: 15; clone_size: once; v_call: TRBV10-2; j_call: TRBJ2-3; d_call: -; cdr3_nt: TGCGCCAGCAGTGACCCCGGGACTGGGACAGATACGCAGTATTTT; cdr3_aa: CASSDPGTGTDTQYF
cdr3_length: 17; clone_size: -; v_call: TRBV10-1; j_call: TRBJ2-7; d_call: TRBD2; cdr3_nt: TGCGCCAGCAGTGAGTCTCGAGGACTAGCGGGAAACTACGAGCAGTACTTC; cdr3_aa: CASSESRGLAGNYEQYF
cdr3_length: 13; clone_size: -; v_call: TRBV7-3; j_call: TRBJ1-2; d_call: -; cdr3_nt: TGTGCCAGCAGCAGGAGGTCGGGGTATGGCTACACCTTC; cdr3_aa: CASSRRSGYGYTF
cdr3_length: 13; clone_size: -; v_call: TRBV12-5; j_call: TRBJ2-2; d_call: -; cdr3_nt: TGTGCTAGTGGTTTGGTCAGTGGAGGGGAGCTGTTTTTT; cdr3_aa: CASGLVSGGELFF
cdr3_length: 17; clone_size: -; v_call: TRBV7-6; j_call: TRBJ2-1; d_call: TRBD2; cdr3_nt: TGTGCCAGCAGCTTAACCCCCCCTCTAGCGGTCCACAATGAGCAGTTCTTC; cdr3_aa: CASSLTPPLAVHNEQFF
cdr3_length: 13; clone_size: -; v_call: TRBV27; j_call: TRBJ2-7; d_call: -; cdr3_nt: TGTGCCAGCAGTTTCGGGACCGGCTACGAGCAGTACTTC; cdr3_aa: CASSFGTGYEQYF
cdr3_length: 15; clone_size: -; v_call: TRBV6-5; j_call: TRBJ1-1; d_call: TRBD1; cdr3_nt: TGTGCCAGCAAACCACAGGGGACTCGGAACACTGAAGCTTTCTTT; cdr3_aa: CASKPQGTRNTEAFF
cdr3_length: 15; clone_size: -; v_call: TRBV6-5; j_call: TRBJ2-7; d_call: -; cdr3_nt: TGTGCCAGCAGCCCCAGGGTCACCCTCTCCTACGAGCAGTACTTC; cdr3_aa: CASSPRVTLSYEQYF
cdr3_length: 17; clone_size: -; v_call: TRBV30; j_call: TRBJ2-5; d_call: -; cdr3_nt: TGTGCCTGGAGTGCCTTCCGGGACCCAAGTCCGAAAGAGACCCAGTACTTC; cdr3_aa: CAWSAFRDPSPKETQYF
cdr3_length: 14; clone_size: -; v_call: TRBV6-5; j_call: TRBJ2-7; d_call: -; cdr3_nt: TGTGCCAGCAGTTCGCCGGGACTTCCTTACGAGCAGTACTTC; cdr3_aa: CASSSPGLPYEQYF
cdr3_length: 16; clone_size: -; v_call: TRBV11-2; j_call: TRBJ2-2; d_call: TRBD2; cdr3_nt: TGTGCCAGCAGCCCAAGACTAGCGGGTGGAGCCGGGGAGCTGTTTTTT; cdr3_aa: CASSPRLAGGAGELFF
cdr3_length: 15; clone_size: -; v_call: TRBV5-8; j_call: TRBJ2-3; d_call: -; cdr3_nt: TGTGCCAGCAGCTTGTTCAAGGGGCGTACAGATACGCAGTATTTT; cdr3_aa: CASSLFKGRTDTQYF
cdr3_length: 18; clone_size: once; v_call: TRBV18; j_call: TRBJ2-1; d_call: -; cdr3_nt: TGTGCCAGCGTAAACACTATTACCAGACCGAGCTCCTACAATGAGCAGTTCTTC; cdr3_aa: CASVNTITRPSSYNEQFF
cdr3_length: 14; clone_size: -; v_call: TRBV5-4; j_call: TRBJ1-4; d_call: TRBD1; cdr3_nt: TGTGCCAGCAGCTTGAAGGGGGCACGTGAAAAACTGTTTTTT; cdr3_aa: CASSLKGAREKLFF
cdr3_length: 13; clone_size: -; v_call: TRBV6-1; j_call: TRBJ1-2; d_call: TRBD1; cdr3_nt: TGTGCCAGCAGCCGGGACAGGGAATATGGCTACACCTTC; cdr3_aa: CASSRDREYGYTF
cdr3_length: 14; clone_size: once; v_call: TRBV27; j_call: TRBJ2-7; d_call: TRBD1; cdr3_nt: TGTGCCAGCTCGATTGGACAGGGGACCTACGAGCAGTACTTC; cdr3_aa: CASSIGQGTYEQYF
cdr3_length: 14; clone_size: -; v_call: TRBV10-2; j_call: TRBJ2-7; d_call: -; cdr3_nt: TGCGCCAGCAGTGAAGGAGGGTCGATAGGAGAGCAGTACTTC; cdr3_aa: CASSEGGSIGEQYF
cdr3_length: 16; clone_size: few; v_call: TRBV5-1; j_call: TRBJ2-5; d_call: TRBD2; cdr3_nt: TGCGCCAGCAGCTTGGGATCGGCGGGAGGGGGAGAGACCCAGTACTTC; cdr3_aa: CASSLGSAGGGETQYF
cdr3_length: 15; clone_size: once; v_call: TRBV14; j_call: TRBJ2-7; d_call: TRBD1; cdr3_nt: TGTGCCAGCAGCCGGGGGACAGGGACCTCCTACGAGCAGTACTTC; cdr3_aa: CASSRGTGTSYEQYF
cdr3_length: 14; clone_size: -; v_call: TRBV2; j_call: TRBJ1-3; d_call: -; cdr3_nt: TGTGCCAGCAGTGGCGTGACAGGAAGAAACACCATATATTTT; cdr3_aa: CASSGVTGRNTIYF
cdr3_length: 15; clone_size: -; v_call: TRBV19; j_call: TRBJ2-7; d_call: TRBD2; cdr3_nt: TGTGCCAGTAGTACCCGGACTAGCGGGAGCTACGAGCAGTACTTC; cdr3_aa: CASSTRTSGSYEQYF
cdr3_length: 16; clone_size: -; v_call: TRBV6-6; j_call: TRBJ2-7; d_call: TRBD2; cdr3_nt: TGTGCCAGCAGTTCAGAGTCGACTAGCGGGAGTAACGAGCAGTACTTC; cdr3_aa: CASSSESTSGSNEQYF
cdr3_length: 17; clone_size: -; v_call: TRBV11-2; j_call: TRBJ2-3; d_call: TRBD2; cdr3_nt: TGTGCCAGCAGGCCAGCGGGAGGGGCTTTTAGCACAGATACGCAGTATTTT; cdr3_aa: CASRPAGGAFSTDTQYF
cdr3_length: 14; clone_size: -; v_call: TRBV7-3; j_call: TRBJ1-1; d_call: -; cdr3_nt: TGTGCCAGCAGCTTATTCGGGCAGAGCACTGAAGCTTTCTTT; cdr3_aa: CASSLFGQSTEAFF
cdr3_length: 12; clone_size: -; v_call: TRBV7-8; j_call: TRBJ1-5; d_call: -; cdr3_nt: TGTGCCAGCAGCTTGTTTAATCAGCCCCAGCATTTT; cdr3_aa: CASSLFNQPQHF
cdr3_length: 14; clone_size: few; v_call: TRBV27; j_call: TRBJ1-2; d_call: -; cdr3_nt: TGTGCCAGCAGTGCCTTAGATCTTCGCGGAGGCTACACCTTC; cdr3_aa: CASSALDLRGGYTF
cdr3_length: 13; clone_size: few; v_call: TRBV2; j_call: TRBJ1-3; d_call: -; cdr3_nt: TGTGCCAGCAGTGGGACAGTTGGAAACACCATATATTTT; cdr3_aa: CASSGTVGNTIYF
cdr3_length: 13; clone_size: once; v_call: TRBV7-3; j_call: TRBJ2-1; d_call: -; cdr3_nt: TGTGCCAGCAGCCCAGGGACTGCCCTTTGGCAGTTCTTC; cdr3_aa: CASSPGTALWQFF
cdr3_length: 15; clone_size: -; v_call: TRBV5-4; j_call: TRBJ2-1; d_call: TRBD2; cdr3_nt: TGTGCCAGCTTCTTAGCGGGAGGCTGGGGGAATGAGCAGTTCTTC; cdr3_aa: CASFLAGGWGNEQFF
cdr3_length: 12; clone_size: few; v_call: TRBV11-3; j_call: TRBJ1-3; d_call: -; cdr3_nt: TGTGCCAGCAGCTTCCCTGCAAACACCATATATTTT; cdr3_aa: CASSFPANTIYF
cdr3_length: 11; clone_size: -; v_call: TRBV19; j_call: TRBJ2-2; d_call: -; cdr3_nt: TGTGCCAGTACACGCACCGGGGAGCTGTTTTTT; cdr3_aa: CASTRTGELFF
cdr3_length: 13; clone_size: few; v_call: TRBV5-1; j_call: TRBJ1-2; d_call: TRBD1; cdr3_nt: TGCGCCAGCAGTTCGACAGGGAACCCTGGCTACACCTTC; cdr3_aa: CASSSTGNPGYTF
cdr3_length: 15; clone_size: once; v_call: TRBV5-3; j_call: TRBJ2-7; d_call: -; cdr3_nt: TGTGCCAGAAGCTCGGCATGTGGTAGCGGCTACGAGCAGTACTTC; cdr3_aa: CARSSACGSGYEQYF
cdr3_length: 16; clone_size: -; v_call: TRBV19; j_call: TRBJ2-7; d_call: -; cdr3_nt: TGTGCCAGTAGTATACGGGACATCGGAGGGGGTTACGAGCAGTACTTC; cdr3_aa: CASSIRDIGGGYEQYF
cdr3_length: 15; clone_size: once; v_call: TRBV5-1; j_call: TRBJ2-7; d_call: TRBD2; cdr3_nt: TGCGCCAGCAGTCCCGGTGGAGCGGGAGTCTACGAGCAGTACTTC; cdr3_aa: CASSPGGAGVYEQYF